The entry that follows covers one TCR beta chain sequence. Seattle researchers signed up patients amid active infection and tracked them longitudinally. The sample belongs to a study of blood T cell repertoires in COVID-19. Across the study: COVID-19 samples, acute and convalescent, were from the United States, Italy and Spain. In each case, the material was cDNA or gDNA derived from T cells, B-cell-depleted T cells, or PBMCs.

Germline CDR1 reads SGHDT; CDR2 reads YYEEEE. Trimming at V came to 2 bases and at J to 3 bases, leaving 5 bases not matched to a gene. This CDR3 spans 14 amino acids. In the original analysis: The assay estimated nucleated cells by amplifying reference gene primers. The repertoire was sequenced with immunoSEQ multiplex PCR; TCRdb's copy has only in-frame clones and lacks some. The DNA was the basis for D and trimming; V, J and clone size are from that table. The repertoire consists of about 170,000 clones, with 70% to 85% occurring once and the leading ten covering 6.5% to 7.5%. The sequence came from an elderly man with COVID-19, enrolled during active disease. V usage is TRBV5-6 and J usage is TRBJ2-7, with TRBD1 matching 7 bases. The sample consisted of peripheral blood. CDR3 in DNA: TGTGCCAGCAGCTTCCGGGACAGACACTACGAGCAGTACTTC. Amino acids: CASSFRDRHYEQYF.